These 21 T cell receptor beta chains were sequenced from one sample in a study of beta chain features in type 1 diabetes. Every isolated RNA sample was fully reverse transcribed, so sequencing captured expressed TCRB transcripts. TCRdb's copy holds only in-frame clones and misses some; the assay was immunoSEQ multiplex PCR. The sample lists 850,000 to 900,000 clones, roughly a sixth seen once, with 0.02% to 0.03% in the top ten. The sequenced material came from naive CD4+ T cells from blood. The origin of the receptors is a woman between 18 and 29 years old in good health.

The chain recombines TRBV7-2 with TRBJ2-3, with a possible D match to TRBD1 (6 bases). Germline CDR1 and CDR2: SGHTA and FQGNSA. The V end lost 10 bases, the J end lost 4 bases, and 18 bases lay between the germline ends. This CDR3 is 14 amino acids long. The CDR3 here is CATRRGLSADTQYF. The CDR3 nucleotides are TGTGCCACACGCAGGGGCTTATCCGCAGATACGCAGTATTTT.

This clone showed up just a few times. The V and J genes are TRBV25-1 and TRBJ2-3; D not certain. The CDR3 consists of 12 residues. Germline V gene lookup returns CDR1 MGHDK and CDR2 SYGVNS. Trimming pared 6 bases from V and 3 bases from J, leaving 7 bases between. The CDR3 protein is CASRGVTDTQYF. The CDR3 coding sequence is TGTGCCAGCAGGGGCGTAACAGATACGCAGTATTTT.

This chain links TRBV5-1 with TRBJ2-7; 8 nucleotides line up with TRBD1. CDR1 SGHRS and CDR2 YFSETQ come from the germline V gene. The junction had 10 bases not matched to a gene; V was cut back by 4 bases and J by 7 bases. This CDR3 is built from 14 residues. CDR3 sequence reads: CASSEGQGSSEQYF. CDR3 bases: TGCGCCAGCAGCGAAGGACAGGGTAGTTCGGAGCAGTACTTC.

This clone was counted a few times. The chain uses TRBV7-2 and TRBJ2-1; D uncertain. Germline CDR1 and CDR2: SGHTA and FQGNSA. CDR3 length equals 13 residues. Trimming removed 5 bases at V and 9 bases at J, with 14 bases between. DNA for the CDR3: TGTGCCAGCAGCCCCACCCGTGCCGGTGAGCAGTTCTTC. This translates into CASSPTRAGEQFF.

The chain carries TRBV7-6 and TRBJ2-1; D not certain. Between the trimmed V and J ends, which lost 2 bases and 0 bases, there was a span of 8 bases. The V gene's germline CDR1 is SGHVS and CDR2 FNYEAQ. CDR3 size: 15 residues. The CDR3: CASSLLLSSYNEQFF. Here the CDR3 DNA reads TGTGCCAGCAGCTTATTGTTGAGCTCCTACAATGAGCAGTTCTTC.

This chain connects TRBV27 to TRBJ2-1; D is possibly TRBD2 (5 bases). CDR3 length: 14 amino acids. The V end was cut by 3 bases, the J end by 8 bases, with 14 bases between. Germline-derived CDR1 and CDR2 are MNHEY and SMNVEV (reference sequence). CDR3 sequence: CASSLFEGLDEQFF. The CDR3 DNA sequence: TGTGCCAGCAGTTTGTTCGAGGGTCTCGATGAGCAGTTCTTC.

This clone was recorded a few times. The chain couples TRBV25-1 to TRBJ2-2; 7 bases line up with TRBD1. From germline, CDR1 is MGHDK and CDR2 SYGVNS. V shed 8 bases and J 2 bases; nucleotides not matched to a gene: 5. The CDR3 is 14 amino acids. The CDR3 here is CASPQGPNTGELFF. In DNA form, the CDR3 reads TGTGCCAGCCCACAGGGGCCCAACACCGGGGAGCTGTTTTTT.

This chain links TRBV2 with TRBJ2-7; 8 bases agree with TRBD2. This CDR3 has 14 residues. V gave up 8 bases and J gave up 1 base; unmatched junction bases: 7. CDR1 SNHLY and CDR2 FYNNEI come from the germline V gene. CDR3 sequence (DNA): TGTGCCAGCGGGGGACTAGGGGTTTCCTACGAGCAGTACTTC. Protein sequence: CASGGLGVSYEQYF.

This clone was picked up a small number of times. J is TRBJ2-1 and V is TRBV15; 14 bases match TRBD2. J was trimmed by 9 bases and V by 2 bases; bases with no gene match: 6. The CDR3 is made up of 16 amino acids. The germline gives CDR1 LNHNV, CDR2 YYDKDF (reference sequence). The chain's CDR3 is CATSRPGLAGGIEQFF. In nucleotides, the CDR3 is TGTGCCACCAGCAGACCTGGACTAGCGGGAGGCATTGAGCAGTTCTTC. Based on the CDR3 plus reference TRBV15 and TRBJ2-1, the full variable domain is DAMVIQNPRYQVTQFGKPVTLSCSQTLNHNVMYWYQQKSSQAPKLLFHYYDKDFNNEADTPDNFQSRRPNTSFCFLDIRSPGLGDTAMYLCATSRPGLAGGIEQFFGPGTRLTVL.

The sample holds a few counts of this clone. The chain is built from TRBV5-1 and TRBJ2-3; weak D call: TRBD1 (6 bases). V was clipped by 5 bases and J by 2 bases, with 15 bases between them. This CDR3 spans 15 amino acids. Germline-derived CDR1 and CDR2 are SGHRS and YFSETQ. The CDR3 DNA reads TGCGCCAGCAGGATCAGGGGTATGATCACAGATACGCAGTATTTT. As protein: CASRIRGMITDTQYF.

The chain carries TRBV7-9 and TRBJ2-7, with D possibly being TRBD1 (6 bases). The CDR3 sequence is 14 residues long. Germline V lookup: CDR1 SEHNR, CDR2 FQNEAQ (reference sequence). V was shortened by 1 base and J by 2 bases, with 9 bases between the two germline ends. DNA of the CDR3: TGTGCCAGCAGCTTAGTGGGGACAACCTACGAGCAGTACTTC. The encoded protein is CASSLVGTTYEQYF.

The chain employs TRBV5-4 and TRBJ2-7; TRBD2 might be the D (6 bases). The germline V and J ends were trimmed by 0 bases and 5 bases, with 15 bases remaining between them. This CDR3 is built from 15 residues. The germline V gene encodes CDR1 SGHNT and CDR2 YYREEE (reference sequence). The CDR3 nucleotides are TGTGCCAGCAGCTTGGCCTCGCCTAGCGTCCACGAGCAGTACTTC. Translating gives CASSLASPSVHEQYF. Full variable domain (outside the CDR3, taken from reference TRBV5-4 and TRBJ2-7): ETGVTQSPTHLIKTRGQQVTLRCSSQSGHNTVSWYQQALGQGPQFIFQYYREEENGRGNFPPRFSGLQFPNYSSELNVNALELDDSALYLCASSLASPSVHEQYFGPGTRLTVT.

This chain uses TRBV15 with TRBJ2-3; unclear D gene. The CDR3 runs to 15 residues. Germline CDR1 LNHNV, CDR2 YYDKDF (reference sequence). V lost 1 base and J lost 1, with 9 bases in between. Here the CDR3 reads CATSRARTRTDTQYF. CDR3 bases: TGTGCCACCAGCAGAGCTAGAACGCGCACAGATACGCAGTATTTT.

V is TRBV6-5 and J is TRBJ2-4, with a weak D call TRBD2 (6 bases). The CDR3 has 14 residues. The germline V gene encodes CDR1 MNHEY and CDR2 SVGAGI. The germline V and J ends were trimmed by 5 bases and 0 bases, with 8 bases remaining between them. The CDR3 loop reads CASSLARAKNIQYF. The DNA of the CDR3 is TGTGCCAGCAGTCTAGCGAGAGCCAAAAACATTCAGTACTTC.

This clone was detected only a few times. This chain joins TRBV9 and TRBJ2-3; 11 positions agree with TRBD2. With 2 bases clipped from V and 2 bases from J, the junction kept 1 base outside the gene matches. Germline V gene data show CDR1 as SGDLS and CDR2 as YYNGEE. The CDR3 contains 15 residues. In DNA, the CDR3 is TGTGCCAGCAGCGTTAGCGGGAGGGCCACAGATACGCAGTATTTT. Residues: CASSVSGRATDTQYF.

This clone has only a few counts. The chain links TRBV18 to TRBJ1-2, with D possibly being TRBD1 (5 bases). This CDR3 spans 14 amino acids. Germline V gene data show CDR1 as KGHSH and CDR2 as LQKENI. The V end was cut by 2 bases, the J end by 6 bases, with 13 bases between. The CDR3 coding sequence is TGTGCCAGCTCACCAGGATTCCGGGGGAATGGCTACACCTTC. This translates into CASSPGFRGNGYTF.

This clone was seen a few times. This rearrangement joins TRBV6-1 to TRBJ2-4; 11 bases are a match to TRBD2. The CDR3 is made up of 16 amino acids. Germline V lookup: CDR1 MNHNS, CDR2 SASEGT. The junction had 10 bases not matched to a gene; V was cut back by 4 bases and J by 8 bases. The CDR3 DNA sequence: TGTGCCAGCAGTGGACGTTTAGCGGGAGGGCCGGACATTCAGTACTTC. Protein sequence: CASSGRLAGGPDIQYF.

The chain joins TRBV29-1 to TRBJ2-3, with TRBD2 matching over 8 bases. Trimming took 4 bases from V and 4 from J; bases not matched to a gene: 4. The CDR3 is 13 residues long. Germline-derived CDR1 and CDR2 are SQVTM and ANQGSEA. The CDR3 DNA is TGCAGCGTTGCCGGGAGGGCCGCAGATACGCAGTATTTT. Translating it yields CSVAGRAADTQYF.

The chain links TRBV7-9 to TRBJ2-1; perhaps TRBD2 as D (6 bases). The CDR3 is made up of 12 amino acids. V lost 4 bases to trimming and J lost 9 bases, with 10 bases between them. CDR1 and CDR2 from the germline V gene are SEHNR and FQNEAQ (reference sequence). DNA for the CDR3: TGTGCCAGCAGCTCAACTAGCTTTGAGCAGTTCTTC. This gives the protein CASSSTSFEQFF.

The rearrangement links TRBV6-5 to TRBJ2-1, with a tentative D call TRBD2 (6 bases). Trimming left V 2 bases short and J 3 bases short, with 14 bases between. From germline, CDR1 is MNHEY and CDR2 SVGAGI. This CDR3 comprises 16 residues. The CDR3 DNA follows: TGTGCCAGCAGTTACCCCGGGCGGGGCAGCTACAATGAGCAGTTCTTC. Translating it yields CASSYPGRGSYNEQFF.

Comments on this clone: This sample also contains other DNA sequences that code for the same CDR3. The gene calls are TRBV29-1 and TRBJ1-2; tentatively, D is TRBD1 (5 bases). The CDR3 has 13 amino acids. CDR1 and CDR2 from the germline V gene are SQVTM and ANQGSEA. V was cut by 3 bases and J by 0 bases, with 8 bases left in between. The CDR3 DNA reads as TGCAGCGTTGAGGGGCAGGCTAACTATGGCTACACCTTC. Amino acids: CSVEGQANYGYTF.